Sequencing of this TCR beta chain was carried out in a study of cytomegalovirus exposure and HLA in healthy donors (TCRdb year 2017). In the study overall: A later analysis indicated that the roughly 120 validation repertoires were generated on the platform also employed for the roughly 650 repertoires of the first cohort. The study aimed to test whether cataloging public T cell receptors could reveal signatures of past pathogen exposure. In addition to the first cohort of around 670 subjects, a separate validation cohort of some 120 different subjects was used. High-throughput TCR immunosequencing, statistical association of individual TCRs with disease status, and machine learning were combined to predict cytomegalovirus infection status. The study at large found these results: Across donors, most TCR sequences were observed very rarely, whereas some public TCRs were present in many individuals. Three of the identified cytomegalovirus-associated TCR beta chains were confirmed in vitro to be specific for cytomegalovirus antigens. A later analysis lacked HLA typing for the validation cohort, so it scored co-occurrence in that cohort across all 120 or so repertoires. In both the original and validation cohorts, the classifier was reported to diagnose cytomegalovirus status with high specificity and sensitivity. It was suggested by the authors that the approach could potentially be generalized to other disease states and immunological phenotypes. A total of some 180 TCR beta chains were listed by the study as associated with cytomegalovirus. A later analysis found that TCRs clustered in the first cohort also tended to co-occur in the roughly 120 validation repertoires, with approximately 93% of cluster scores above 0.

Donors formed part of the validation cohort, which comprised 120 subjects and was distinct from the first cohort of several hundred subjects. Libraries were built with the immunoSEQ multiplex PCR assay. As for the original processing: A statistical classification framework was built for diagnosing cytomegalovirus status from the catalog of TCR beta chain sequences. In its TCRdb copy, this immuneACCESS table keeps in-frame sequences only and misses some clones. Where compared with another copy, unresolved V genes explain less than half of these, and the others have no known cause. The DNA was the basis for D and trimming; V, J and clone size are from that table. This sample holds over 200,000 clones; 80% to 90% were observed only once. The leading ten clones occupy roughly 2% of the sample. This clone occurred a few times. The clone's antigen remains unknown. Per-base quality was not reported, and no clone a single base away is much larger than it.

Trimming costs V 10 bases and J 4 bases, and their ends lie 15 bases apart. Including the terminal cysteine and phenylalanine, the CDR3 comprises 13 residues. Only the CDR3 portion is preserved as DNA: 39 bases, with reading frame beginning at the first base. As encoded in the germline V gene, CDR1 is SNHLY while CDR2 is FYNNEI. This receptor chain uses TRBV2 and TRBJ2-3, with the D gene call left open. This sequence originates from a woman younger than 30 in good health and CMV-seropositive. Sequenced: PBMCs. The DNA sequence follows: TGTGCCACCATGTACAGTGTCCCAGATACGCAGTATTTT. Its protein product is CATMYSVPDTQYF.